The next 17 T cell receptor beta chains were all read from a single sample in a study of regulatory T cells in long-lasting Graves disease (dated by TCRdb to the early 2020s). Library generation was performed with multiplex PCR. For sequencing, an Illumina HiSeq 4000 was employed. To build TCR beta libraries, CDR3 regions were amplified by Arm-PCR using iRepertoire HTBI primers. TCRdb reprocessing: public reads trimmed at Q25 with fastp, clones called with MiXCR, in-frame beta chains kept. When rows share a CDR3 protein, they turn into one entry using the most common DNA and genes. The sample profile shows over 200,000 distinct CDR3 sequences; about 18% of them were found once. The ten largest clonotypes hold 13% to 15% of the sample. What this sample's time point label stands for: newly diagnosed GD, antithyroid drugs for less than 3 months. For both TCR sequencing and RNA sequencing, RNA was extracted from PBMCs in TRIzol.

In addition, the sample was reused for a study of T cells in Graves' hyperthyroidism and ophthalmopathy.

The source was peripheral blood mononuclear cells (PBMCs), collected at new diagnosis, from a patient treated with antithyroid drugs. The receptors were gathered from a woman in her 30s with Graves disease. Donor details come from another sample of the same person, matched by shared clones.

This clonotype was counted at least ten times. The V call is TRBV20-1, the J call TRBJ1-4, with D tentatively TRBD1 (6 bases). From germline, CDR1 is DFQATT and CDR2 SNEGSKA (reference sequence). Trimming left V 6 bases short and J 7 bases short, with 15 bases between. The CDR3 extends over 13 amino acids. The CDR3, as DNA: TGCAGTGCCCATACAGGGTCGACTGAAAAACTGTTTTTT. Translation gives CSAHTGSTEKLFF.

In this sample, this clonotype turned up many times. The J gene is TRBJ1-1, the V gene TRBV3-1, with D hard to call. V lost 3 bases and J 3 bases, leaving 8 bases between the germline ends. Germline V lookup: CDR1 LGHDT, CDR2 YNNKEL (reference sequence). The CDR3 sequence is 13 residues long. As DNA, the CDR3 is TGTGCCAGCAGCCATACCCGCGACACTGAAGCTTTCTTT. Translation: CASSHTRDTEAFF.

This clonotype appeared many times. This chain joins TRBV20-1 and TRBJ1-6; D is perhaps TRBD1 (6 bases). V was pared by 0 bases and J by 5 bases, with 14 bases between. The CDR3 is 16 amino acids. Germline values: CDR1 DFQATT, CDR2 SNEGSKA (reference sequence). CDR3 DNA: TGCAGTGCTAGAGACATACAGGGCGGCCATAATTCACCCCTCCACTTT. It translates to CSARDIQGGHNSPLHF.

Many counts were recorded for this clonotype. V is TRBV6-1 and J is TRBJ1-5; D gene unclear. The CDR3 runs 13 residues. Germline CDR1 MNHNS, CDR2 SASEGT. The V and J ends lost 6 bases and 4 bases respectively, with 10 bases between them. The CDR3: CASRVNVNQPQHF. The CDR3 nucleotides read TGTGCCAGCAGAGTCAATGTGAATCAGCCCCAGCATTTT.

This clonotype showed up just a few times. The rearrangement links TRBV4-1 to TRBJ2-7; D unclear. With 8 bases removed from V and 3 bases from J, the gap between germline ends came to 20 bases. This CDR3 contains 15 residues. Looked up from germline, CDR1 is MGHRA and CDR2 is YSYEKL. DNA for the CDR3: TGCGCCAGCGCCCAACTCGGGCAGAGAAACTACGAGCAGTACTTC. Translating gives CASAQLGQRNYEQYF.

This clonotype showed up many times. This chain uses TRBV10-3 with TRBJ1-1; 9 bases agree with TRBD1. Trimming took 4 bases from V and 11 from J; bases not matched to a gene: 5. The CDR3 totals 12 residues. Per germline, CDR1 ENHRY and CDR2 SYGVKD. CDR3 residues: CAISAGDRVAFF. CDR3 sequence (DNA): TGTGCCATCAGTGCGGGGGACAGGGTTGCTTTCTTT.

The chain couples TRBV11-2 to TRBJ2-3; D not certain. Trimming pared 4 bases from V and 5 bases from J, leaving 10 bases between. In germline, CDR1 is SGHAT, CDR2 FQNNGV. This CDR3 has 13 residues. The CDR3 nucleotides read TGTGCCAGCAGCTCCTATGGCGGAGATACGCAGTATTTT. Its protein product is CASSSYGGDTQYF.

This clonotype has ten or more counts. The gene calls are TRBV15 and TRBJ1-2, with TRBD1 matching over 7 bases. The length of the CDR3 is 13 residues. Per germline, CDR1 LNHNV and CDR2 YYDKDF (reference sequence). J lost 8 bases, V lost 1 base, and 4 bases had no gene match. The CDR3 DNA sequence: TGTGCCACCAGCAGAGGCGACAGGGTGGGCTACACCTTC. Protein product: CATSRGDRVGYTF.

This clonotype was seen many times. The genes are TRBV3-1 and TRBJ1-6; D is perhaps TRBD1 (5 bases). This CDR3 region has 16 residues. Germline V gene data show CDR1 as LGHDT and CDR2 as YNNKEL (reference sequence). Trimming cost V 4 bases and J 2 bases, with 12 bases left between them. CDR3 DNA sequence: TGTGCCAGCAGCCTTGGGGGAGTAGCCTATAATTCACCCCTCCACTTT. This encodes CASSLGGVAYNSPLHF.

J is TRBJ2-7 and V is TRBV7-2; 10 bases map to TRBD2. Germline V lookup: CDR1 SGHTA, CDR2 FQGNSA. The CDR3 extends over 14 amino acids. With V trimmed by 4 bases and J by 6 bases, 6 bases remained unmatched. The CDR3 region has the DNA TGTGCCAGCAGCTATCTAGCGGGGGAGTCCGAGCAGTACTTC. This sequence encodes CASSYLAGESEQYF.

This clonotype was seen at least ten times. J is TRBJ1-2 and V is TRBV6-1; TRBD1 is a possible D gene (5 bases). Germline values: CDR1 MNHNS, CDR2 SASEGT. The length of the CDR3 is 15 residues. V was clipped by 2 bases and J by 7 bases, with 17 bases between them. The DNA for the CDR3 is TGTGCCAGCAGTGAAACGACAGCCCCCGACAGTGGCTACACCTTC. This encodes CASSETTAPDSGYTF.

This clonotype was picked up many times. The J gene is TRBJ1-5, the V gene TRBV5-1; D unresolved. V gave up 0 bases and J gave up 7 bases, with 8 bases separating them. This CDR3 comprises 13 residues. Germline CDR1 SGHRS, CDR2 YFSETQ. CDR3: CASSLGGYQPQHF. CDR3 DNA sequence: TGCGCCAGCAGCTTGGGAGGGTACCAGCCCCAGCATTTT. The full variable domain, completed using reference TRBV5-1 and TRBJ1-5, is KAGVTQTPRYLIKTRGQQVTLSCSPISGHRSVSWYQQTPGQGLQFLFEYFSETQRNKGNFPGRFSGRQFSNSRSEMNVSTLELGDSALYLCASSLGGYQPQHFGDGTRLSIL.

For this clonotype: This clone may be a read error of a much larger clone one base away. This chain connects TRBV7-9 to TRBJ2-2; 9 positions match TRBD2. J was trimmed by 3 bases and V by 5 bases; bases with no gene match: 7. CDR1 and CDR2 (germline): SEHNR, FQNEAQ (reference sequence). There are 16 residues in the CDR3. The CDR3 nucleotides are TGTGCCAGCAGCCCAAGCGGGGGGACGTACACCGGGGAGCTGTTTTTT. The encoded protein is CASSPSGGTYTGELFF.

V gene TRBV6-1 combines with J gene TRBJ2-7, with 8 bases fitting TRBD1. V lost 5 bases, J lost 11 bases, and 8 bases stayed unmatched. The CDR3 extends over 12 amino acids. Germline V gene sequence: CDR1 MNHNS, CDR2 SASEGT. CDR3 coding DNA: TGTGCCAGCAGTAACGTGGGACAGGACGAGTACTTC. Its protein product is CASSNVGQDEYF.

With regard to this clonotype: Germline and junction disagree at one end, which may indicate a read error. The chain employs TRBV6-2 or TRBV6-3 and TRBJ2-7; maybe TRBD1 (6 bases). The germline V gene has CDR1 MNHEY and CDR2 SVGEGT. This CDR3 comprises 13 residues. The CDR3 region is CASSSPPTGYLNF. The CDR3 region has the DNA TGTGCCAGCAGTTCTCCCCCAACAGGGTATCTGAATTTC.

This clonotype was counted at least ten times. CDR3 coding DNA: TGTGCCATCACCCCGGACAGGGCGACAGATACGCAGTATTTT. Protein product: CAITPDRATDTQYF. J is TRBJ2-3 and V is TRBV10-3; 8 positions agree with TRBD1. Germline V gene lookup returns CDR1 ENHRY and CDR2 SYGVKD. The V gene end was trimmed by 7 bases and the J gene end by 3 bases; junction bases not matched to a gene: 6. CDR3 length equals 14 residues.

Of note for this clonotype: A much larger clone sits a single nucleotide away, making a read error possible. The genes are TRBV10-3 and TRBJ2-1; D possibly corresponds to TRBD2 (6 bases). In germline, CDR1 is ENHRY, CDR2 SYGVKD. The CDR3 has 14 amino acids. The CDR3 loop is CAIKGGVDYSEQFF. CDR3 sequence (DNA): TGTGCCATCAAAGGCGGGGTCGACTACAGTGAGCAGTTCTTC.